These T cell receptor beta chains were read from a single sample in a study of cytomegalovirus exposure and HLA in healthy donors. The repertoire was sequenced with immunoSEQ multiplex PCR; TCRdb's copy has only in-frame clones and lacks some. The sample has around 93,000 clones, around 85% seen once. The sample taken for sequencing was PBMCs. Receptor source: a man aged 18 to 35 in good health and CMV-seropositive. CDR3s include the opening cysteine and the closing phenylalanine or tryptophan. D genes are given only for firm matches. For some rows the clone size is stated as once, few or many, or as a class when expanded; others skip it.

size,D,V,J,DNA,CDR3
NA,TRBD1,TRBV18,TRBJ1-5,TGTGCCAGCTCTCGGACAGGGAATGAGGATCAGCCCCAGCATTTT,CASSRTGNEDQPQHF
NA,NA,TRBV2,TRBJ2-3,TGTGCCAGCCCGGGCGGGAGCACAGATACGCAGTATTTT,CASPGGSTDTQYF
NA,TRBD1,TRBV28,TRBJ1-2,TGTGCCAGCAGTTTGAGGGGACAGGGGGCGGCTAACTATGGCTACACCTTC,CASSLRGQGAANYGYTF
NA,TRBD2,TRBV6-5,TRBJ2-7,TGTGCCAGCAGTTCACCTGCGGGAGGGCCCTACGAGCAGTACTTC,CASSSPAGGPYEQYF
NA,TRBD2,TRBV28,TRBJ2-3,TGTGCCAGCAGCCGACGGACTAGCGGGTTTCCAGATACGCAGTATTTT,CASSRRTSGFPDTQYF
few,TRBD1,TRBV4-1,TRBJ1-1,TGCGCCAGCAGCCAAAAAACAGGGGACCGCACTGAAGCTTTCTTT,CASSQKTGDRTEAFF
NA,NA,TRBV7-6,TRBJ2-3,TGTGCCAGCAGCTGGGCACTCAGCACAGATACGCAGTATTTT,CASSWALSTDTQYF
NA,TRBD2,TRBV6-4,TRBJ2-1,TGTGCCAGCAGTGTGACTAGCAACAATGAGCAGTTCTTC,CASSVTSNNEQFF
NA,TRBD1,TRBV5-5,TRBJ2-7,TGTGCCAGCAGTCTTAACCCCGGGACAGGGCTCCGCGAGCAGTACTTC,CASSLNPGTGLREQYF
NA,NA,TRBV28,TRBJ1-2,TGTGCCAGCAGTTGGACAGACTATGGCTACACCTTC,CASSWTDYGYTF
NA,TRBD1,TRBV30,TRBJ1-1,TGTGCCTGGAGGGGACAGGTTCTAAACACTGAAGCTTTCTTT,CAWRGQVLNTEAFF
NA,TRBD1,TRBV5-4,TRBJ2-3,TGTGCCAGCAGCTTGGGGGGACAGGTTAGCACAGATACGCAGTATTTT,CASSLGGQVSTDTQYF
NA,TRBD1,TRBV19,TRBJ2-6,TGTGCCAGTAGGGGGGACAGGGAAATTGGGTCTGGGGCCAACGTCCTGACTTTC,CASRGDREIGSGANVLTF
NA,NA,TRBV19,TRBJ2-2,TGTGCCAGTAGTATAGACGCCGGGAGCACCGGGGAGCTGTTTTTT,CASSIDAGSTGELFF
NA,NA,TRBV28,TRBJ1-1,TGTGCCAGCAGTGCCCCGGGGGGCCACCCTGAAGCTTTCTTT,CASSAPGGHPEAFF
NA,NA,TRBV19,TRBJ2-2,TGTGCCAGTAGTATGGGACATGCCAGCGGGGAGCTGTTTTTT,CASSMGHASGELFF
NA,TRBD1,TRBV2,TRBJ2-4,TGTGCCAGCAGTGTCGACAGGGGTGACATTCAGTACTTC,CASSVDRGDIQYF
NA,TRBD2,TRBV30,TRBJ2-7,TGTGCCTGGAGTATATTAGCGGGAAGGGTGGTGCAGTACTTC,CAWSILAGRVVQYF
NA,NA,TRBV27,TRBJ2-2,TGTGCCAGCAGTTTATTGTCCAGGGCGACCGGGGAGCTGTTTTTT,CASSLLSRATGELFF
NA,NA,TRBV28,TRBJ1-3,TGTGCCAGTCAGGGAAGAATCCCTGGAAACACCATATATTTT,CASQGRIPGNTIYF
NA,TRBD2,TRBV14,TRBJ2-1,TGTGCCAGCAGCCCTTTCGGACTAGCGGTCGATGAGCAGTTCTTC,CASSPFGLAVDEQFF
NA,TRBD2,TRBV30,TRBJ2-3,TGTGCCTGGAGTCGGCTAGCGGGACCCACAGATACGCAGTATTTT,CAWSRLAGPTDTQYF
NA,TRBD1,TRBV29-1,TRBJ1-1,TGCAGCGTTGAGGGGACAGGGGGCGCAGAAACTGAAGCTTTCTTT,CSVEGTGGAETEAFF
few,NA,TRBV6-1,TRBJ2-2,TGTGCCAGCAGTGAATCAGGGGATACCGGGGAGCTGTTTTTT,CASSESGDTGELFF
NA,NA,TRBV5-6,TRBJ1-5,TGTGCCAGCAGCTTGGCCGGGTCCGGCAATCAGCCCCAGCATTTT,CASSLAGSGNQPQHF
NA,NA,TRBV28,TRBJ1-1,TGTGCCAGCACCCTTGGGAGCACTGAAGCTTTCTTT,CASTLGSTEAFF
NA,NA,TRBV29-1,TRBJ2-1,TGCAGCGTTGATACGCAGCCCAAGGGGGAGGGGTATGGTGAGCAGTTCTTC,CSVDTQPKGEGYGEQFF
medium-sized,NA,TRBV27,TRBJ1-5,TGTGCCAGCAGTTTTTCAGGGGAGTATAGCAATCAGCCCCAGCATTTT,CASSFSGEYSNQPQHF
NA,NA,TRBV5-1,TRBJ1-1,TGCGCCAGCAGCTATGCAGGGACTGAAGCTTTCTTT,CASSYAGTEAFF
NA,TRBD1,TRBV27,TRBJ1-2,TGTGCCAGCAGTTTATCGGGACAGGGGCACCCCTATGGCTACACCTTC,CASSLSGQGHPYGYTF
NA,NA,TRBV19,TRBJ2-5,TGTGCCAGTACCGAGGAGACCCAGTACTTC,CASTEETQYF
NA,NA,TRBV28,TRBJ1-1,TGTGCCAGCAGTCCGAGACAGTGGAACACTGAAGCTTTCTTT,CASSPRQWNTEAFF
NA,TRBD2,TRBV5-1,TRBJ2-7,TGCGCCAGCAGCTTGTCTCTAGCGGGACAATCCTACGAGCAGTACTTC,CASSLSLAGQSYEQYF
many,NA,TRBV6-4,TRBJ2-1,TGTGCCAGCAGTGACGGGAGCCACAATGAGCAGTTCTTC,CASSDGSHNEQFF
NA,NA,TRBV4-2,TRBJ2-7,TGTGCCAGCAGCCTCCTGGGACGGATCACGGGACTCCTACGACTCAAGTACTTCTACGAGCAGTACTTC,CASSLLGRITGLLRLKYFYEQYF